The 21 T cell receptor beta chains given below trace back to one sample, sequenced in a study of T-cell reconstitution after alpha-beta-depleted transplantation in children. Construction of the TCRbeta library involved unique molecular identifiers. TCRdb re-analysed the PCR reads in MiXCR, keeping a single row per CDR3 protein. The sample yields hundreds of thousands of distinct CDR3 sequences, around 14% seen once. The input for sequencing was PBMCs, taken before TCRalphabeta/CD19-depleted stem cell transplant. These receptors were collected from a girl aged 2-10 years with congenital amegakaryocytic thrombocytopenia, due to receive a stem cell transplant.

The rearrangement uses TRBV12-3 or TRBV12-4 and TRBJ1-3, with TRBD1 as a possible D gene (5 bases). The CDR3 is 14 residues long. Deletions cut 6 bases from V and 4 bases from J, with 13 bases between. Written as DNA, the CDR3 is TGTGCCAGCAGGCCTTCCGGGACGGGAAACACCATATATTTT. Its translation: CASRPSGTGNTIYF.

Only a few counts were recorded for this clonotype. This CDR3 reads CASSVEGRDTQYF. As DNA, the CDR3 is TGTGCCAGCAGCGTCGAGGGAAGAGATACGCAGTATTTT. V gene TRBV7-3 combines with J gene TRBJ2-3; the D gene is possibly TRBD2 (5 bases). The CDR3 length is 13 residues. From germline, CDR1 is SGHTA and CDR2 FQGTGA. V lost 5 bases to trimming and J lost 5 bases, with 11 bases between them.

Only one count was recorded for this clonotype. V is TRBV7-9 and J is TRBJ2-7; D is perhaps TRBD1 or TRBD2 (6 bases each). Per the germline V gene, CDR1 is SEHNR and CDR2 is FQNEAQ (reference sequence). Trimming took off 1 base at V and 0 bases at J, with 10 bases between the two ends. This CDR3 contains 15 residues. CDR3 nucleotides: TGTGCCAGCAGCTTAGAGGGGGGAACCTCCTACGAGCAGTACTTC. This sequence encodes CASSLEGGTSYEQYF.

This clonotype appeared a few times. The chain carries TRBV20-1 and TRBJ2-5; D call uncertain. V gave up 3 bases and J gave up 7 bases, with 15 bases separating them. Germline assignment: CDR1 DFQATT and CDR2 SNEGSKA (reference sequence). This CDR3 comprises 13 residues. The CDR3 here is CSASYETLGTQYF. In DNA form, the CDR3 reads TGCAGTGCTAGTTACGAGACGCTGGGGACCCAGTACTTC.

This rearrangement joins TRBV7-8 to TRBJ2-1, with D maybe TRBD2 (6 bases). CDR3 length: 17 residues. The V end lost 4 bases, the J end lost 12 bases, and 28 bases lay between the germline ends. Germline loops: CDR1 SGHVS, CDR2 FQNEAQ. CDR3 sequence reads: CASSSPQTGDPQSAQFF. The CDR3 region has the DNA TGTGCCAGCAGCTCCCCTCAGACGGGAGACCCACAATCCGCGCAGTTCTTC.

This clonotype was detected a few times. The chain combines TRBV28 with TRBJ2-7, with no clear D. The CDR3 spans 13 residues. Trimming shortened V by 5 bases and J by 3 bases, and 11 bases separated the two germline ends. Germline CDR1 is MDHEN and CDR2 is SYDVKM. CDR3 in DNA: TGTGCCAGCAGTCCCCCTGCAATCTACGAGCAGTACTTC. It yields the protein CASSPPAIYEQYF.

This clonotype has a count of ten or more. J is TRBJ2-1 and V is TRBV20-1; 11 nucleotides align to TRBD2. Per germline, CDR1 DFQATT and CDR2 SNEGSKA (reference sequence). This CDR3 has 14 residues. With V trimmed by 3 bases and J by 12 bases, 10 bases remained unmatched. CDR3: CSASPGLAAIGQFF. The CDR3 nucleotides are TGCAGTGCTAGTCCGGGACTAGCGGCAATCGGGCAGTTCTTC.

V usage is TRBV27 and J usage is TRBJ2-3; 8 bases fit TRBD2. The CDR3 runs 16 residues. Trimming cost V 1 base and J 5 bases; bases outside gene matches: 8. The V gene's germline CDR1 is MNHEY and CDR2 SMNVEV (reference sequence). The CDR3 sequence is CASSLWGSGMLDTQYF. The CDR3 DNA is TGTGCCAGCAGTTTATGGGGTAGCGGGATGTTAGATACGCAGTATTTT.

Many counts were recorded for this clonotype. The V call is TRBV7-9, the J call TRBJ1-1, with D unresolved. V gave up 4 bases and J gave up 4 bases, with 7 bases separating them. The V gene's germline CDR1 is SEHNR and CDR2 FQNEAQ (reference sequence). The CDR3 contains 12 residues. The CDR3 coding sequence is TGTGCCAGCAGCTCAGTCGGCACTGAAGCTTTCTTT. This codes for CASSSVGTEAFF.

This sequence joins TRBV12-3 or TRBV12-4 and TRBJ1-1; unclear D gene. Trimming cost V 2 bases and J 4 bases, with 11 bases left between them. The CDR3 covers 14 residues. Here the CDR3 reads CASSLNPAGTEAFF. The CDR3 DNA follows: TGTGCCAGCAGTTTAAACCCCGCTGGCACTGAAGCTTTCTTT.

This clonotype was seen many times. The V and J genes are TRBV10-3 and TRBJ2-3, with 8 bases matching TRBD1. J lost 1 base, V lost 8 bases, and 14 bases had no gene match. The CDR3 totals 17 residues. Germline values: CDR1 ENHRY, CDR2 SYGVKD. DNA of the CDR3: TGTGCCATCCAGGGGGCAGGAGGCTTCTTGGGCACAGATACGCAGTATTTT. Its translation: CAIQGAGGFLGTDTQYF.

This clonotype was picked up many times. This chain uses TRBV12-3 or TRBV12-4 with TRBJ1-4; D remains ambiguous. The CDR3 spans 19 residues. Deletions cut 3 bases from V and 5 bases from J, with 25 bases between. CDR3 region: CASSLYGLVPTNSNEKLFF. In nucleotides, the CDR3 is TGTGCCAGCAGTTTGTACGGGTTGGTCCCTACTAATTCCAATGAAAAACTGTTTTTT.

At least ten counts were recorded for this clonotype. The chain carries TRBV12-3 or TRBV12-4 and TRBJ2-1, with a tentative D call TRBD1 (5 bases). The V end lost 1 base, the J end lost 8 bases, and 6 bases lay between the germline ends. The CDR3 has 12 amino acids. CDR3 sequence: CASSLGGHEQFF. The DNA of the CDR3 is TGTGCCAGCAGTTTAGGGGGCCATGAGCAGTTCTTC.

Concerning this clonotype: A read error may explain this, as a much larger clone is one base away. The chain employs TRBV12-3 or TRBV12-4 and TRBJ2-7, with TRBD2 matching 7 bases. The CDR3 runs 14 residues. V lost 7 bases and J lost 3; bases outside the gene matches: 9. The CDR3 spells CASTLSGPVYEQYF. CDR3 DNA sequence: TGTGCCAGCACCCTTAGCGGGCCAGTCTACGAGCAGTACTTC.

This clonotype was found a few times. The chain links TRBV27 to TRBJ2-1; TRBD1 matches at 11 bases. The V gene end was trimmed by 8 bases and the J gene end by 4 bases; junction bases not matched to a gene: 7. In germline, CDR1 is MNHEY, CDR2 SMNVEV (reference sequence). The CDR3 has 15 amino acids. CDR3 in DNA: TGTGCCAGCGGACGGGGGACAGGGGGGTACAATGAGCAGTTCTTC. The encoded protein is CASGRGTGGYNEQFF.

The sample holds a few counts of this clonotype. The rearrangement links TRBV5-1 to TRBJ2-1; D possibly uses TRBD1 or TRBD2 (5 bases each). The CDR3 loop spans 15 amino acids. The germline V gene has CDR1 SGHRS and CDR2 YFSETQ. The V gene lost 3 bases and the J gene lost 5 bases, with 15 bases spanning the gap. CDR3 amino acids: CASSSGTLGDNEQFF. As DNA, the CDR3 is TGCGCCAGCAGCTCCGGGACCTTAGGGGACAATGAGCAGTTCTTC.

This clonotype was counted ten times or more. The rearrangement links TRBV5-1 to TRBJ2-3, with 13 bases matching TRBD2. CDR3 size: 18 residues. The J segment lost 6 bases and the V segment lost 0 bases, leaving 10 bases of the junction unmatched. Germline-derived CDR1 and CDR2 are SGHRS and YFSETQ. In nucleotides, the CDR3 is TGCGCCAGCAGCTTGGGACTAGCGGGAGGCCCACACCAGGATACGCAGTATTTT. Its protein is CASSLGLAGGPHQDTQYF.

This clonotype occurred many times. The chain couples TRBV16 to TRBJ2-1, with a weak D call TRBD2 (5 bases). The CDR3 is made up of 16 amino acids. Trimming left V 0 bases short and J 7 bases short, with 16 bases between. Germline CDR1 and CDR2: KGHSY and FQNENV. CDR3 sequence reads: CASSQSRTLFANEQFF. The CDR3 nucleotides read TGTGCCAGCAGCCAATCAAGGACTCTGTTCGCTAATGAGCAGTTCTTC.

In this sample, this clonotype turned up many times. The CDR3 nucleotides are TGCAGTGCTAGGATCAGGACCTATGGCTACACCTTC. It translates to CSARIRTYGYTF. V and J are TRBV20-1 and TRBJ1-2; D unclear. The CDR3 consists of 12 residues. Germline V gene data show CDR1 as DFQATT and CDR2 as SNEGSKA (reference sequence). V shed 3 bases and J shed 4 bases, with 9 bases lying between them.

Ten or more counts support this clonotype. The J gene is TRBJ1-1, the V gene TRBV12-3 or TRBV12-4; 7 bases are a match to TRBD1. Trimming cost V 6 bases and J 2 bases; bases outside gene matches: 9. This CDR3 is built from 15 residues. This CDR3 is CASRDPGQRNTEAFF. CDR3 in DNA: TGTGCCAGCAGAGACCCGGGACAGCGCAACACTGAAGCTTTCTTT.

Points on this clonotype: One end of the junction varies from germline; a read error may be responsible. V and J are TRBV29-1 and TRBJ1-4, with a weak D call TRBD1 (6 bases). The CDR3 extends over 13 amino acids. The germline gives CDR1 SQVTM, CDR2 ANQGSEA. The CDR3 DNA is TGCAGCGTCCAGGGTGGGACAAGCGAAAAACTGCTTTTT. Protein product: CSVQGGTSEKLLF.